This TCR beta chain was retrieved from a study of cytomegalovirus exposure and HLA in healthy donors. This PCR relied on a set of 60 Vbeta primers and 13 Jbeta primers. The assay was immunoSEQ multiplex PCR, and TCRdb's table has in-frame clones only and misses some. This sample has 150,000 to 200,000 clones; 84% occur once, and the top ten carry roughly 5.2%. The V end was cut by 0 bases, the J end by 9 bases, with 23 bases between. Germline CDR1 and CDR2: WSHSY and SAAADI. The CDR3 extends over 18 amino acids. This clonotype was sampled from a man between 18 and 29 years old in good health and CMV-seronegative. Sequencing was performed on PBMCs. The chain combines TRBV10-2 with TRBJ2-2; tentatively, D is TRBD2 (6 bases). In nucleotides, the CDR3 is TGCGCCAGCAGTGAGTCGACAAGGGCGGGGCAGGGTAAAAGGGAGCTGTTTTTT. Protein: CASSESTRAGQGKRELFF.